This TCR beta chain is from a study of spatial heterogeneity in lung cancer. The CDR3 is 16 residues long. The V segment lost 0 bases and the J segment 5 bases; nucleotides outside the gene matches: 8. The germline V gene encodes CDR1 SGDLS and CDR2 YYNGEE. TCRdb ran MiXCR on the 5' RACE reads and lists one entry per CDR3 protein. In the table there are some 120,000 distinct CDR3 sequences, 12% of which are singletons. Time point meaning: blood at routine non-recurrence follow-up after resection. The input material, whole RNA from tumor, nontumor lung or frozen PBMC, was sequenced unsorted. The V gene is TRBV9, the J gene TRBJ2-3, with 8 nucleotides matching TRBD1. The sample here was PBMCs, taken at follow-up. The source is a male donor with early-stage non-small cell lung cancer. The CDR3 here is CASSVGPGGREDTQYF. Written as DNA, the CDR3 is TGTGCCAGCAGCGTAGGGCCAGGGGGCAGGGAAGATACGCAGTATTTT. Complete variable domain (other parts from reference TRBV9 and TRBJ2-3): DSGVTQTPKHLITATGQRVTLRCSPRSGDLSVYWYQQSLDQGLQFLIQYYNGEERAKGNILERFSAQQFPDLHSELNLSSLELGDSALYFCASSVGPGGREDTQYFGPGTRLTVL.